This T cell receptor (beta chain) was identified in a study of shared clonotypes between healthy human individuals. Whole-study context: Donors, aged 18 to 49, were a couple of women and three men. Every donor yielded three CD4 naive, three CD4 memory, two CD8 naive and one CD8 memory plate. Findings and caveats of the study: Sorted-subset sequencing, rarefaction showed, was incomplete despite large depth.

Turning to this clone: Its specificity is not known.

CDR1 is MNHNS and CDR2 is SASEGT in the germline V gene. The CDR3 totals 16 residues. With 4 bases removed from V and 4 bases from J, the gap between germline ends came to 17 bases. The deep-level immunoSEQ assay was used. Sequencing was performed with immunoSEQ multiplex PCR; in TCRdb, only in-frame clones are kept and a portion is missing. Of about 1,900,000 clones listed, over 85% are singletons. Terminally differentiated effector memory CD45RA+ cells were left out of the naive CD8 fraction, which was CD45RO-negative and positively selected for CCR7. The clonotype comes from a man younger than 30 in good health. The sample was naive CD8+ T cells sorted from blood. This chain uses TRBV6-1 with TRBJ2-1; D is perhaps TRBD2 (6 bases). DNA of the CDR3: TGTGCCAGCAGTGGAGTTGCGGGGTCAGGGTACAATGAGCAGTTCTTC. It yields the protein CASSGVAGSGYNEQFF.